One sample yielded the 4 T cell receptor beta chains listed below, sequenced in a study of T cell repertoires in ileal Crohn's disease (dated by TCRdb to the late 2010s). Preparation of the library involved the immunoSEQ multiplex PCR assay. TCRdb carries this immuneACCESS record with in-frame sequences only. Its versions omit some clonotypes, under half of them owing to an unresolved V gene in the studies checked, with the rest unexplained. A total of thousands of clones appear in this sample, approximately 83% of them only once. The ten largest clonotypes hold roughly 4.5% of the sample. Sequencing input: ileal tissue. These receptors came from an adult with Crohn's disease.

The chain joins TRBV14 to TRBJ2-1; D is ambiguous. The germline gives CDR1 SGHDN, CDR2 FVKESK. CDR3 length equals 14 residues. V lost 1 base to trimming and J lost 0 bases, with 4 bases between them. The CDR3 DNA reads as TGTGCCAGCAGCCAAGGCGCCTCCTACAATGAGCAGTTCTTC. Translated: CASSQGASYNEQFF.

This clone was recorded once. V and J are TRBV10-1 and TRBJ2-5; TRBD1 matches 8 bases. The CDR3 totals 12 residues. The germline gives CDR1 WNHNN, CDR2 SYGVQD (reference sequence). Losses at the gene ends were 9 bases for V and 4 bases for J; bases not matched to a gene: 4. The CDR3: CASSTGVETQYF. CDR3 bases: TGCGCCAGTTCGACAGGGGTAGAGACCCAGTACTTC.

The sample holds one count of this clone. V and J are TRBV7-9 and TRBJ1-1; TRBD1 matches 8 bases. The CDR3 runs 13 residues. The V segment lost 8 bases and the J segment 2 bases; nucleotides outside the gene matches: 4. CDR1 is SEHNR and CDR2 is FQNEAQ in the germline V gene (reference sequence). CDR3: CASYDRGNTEAFF. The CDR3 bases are TGTGCCAGCTATGACAGGGGTAACACTGAAGCTTTCTTT.

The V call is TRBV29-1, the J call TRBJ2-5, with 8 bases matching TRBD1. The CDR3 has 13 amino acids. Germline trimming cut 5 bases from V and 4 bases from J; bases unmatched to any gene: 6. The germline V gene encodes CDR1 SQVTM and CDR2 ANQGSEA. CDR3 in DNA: TGCAGCGTTTTCGGGACAGGATCAGAGACCCAGTACTTC. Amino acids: CSVFGTGSETQYF.